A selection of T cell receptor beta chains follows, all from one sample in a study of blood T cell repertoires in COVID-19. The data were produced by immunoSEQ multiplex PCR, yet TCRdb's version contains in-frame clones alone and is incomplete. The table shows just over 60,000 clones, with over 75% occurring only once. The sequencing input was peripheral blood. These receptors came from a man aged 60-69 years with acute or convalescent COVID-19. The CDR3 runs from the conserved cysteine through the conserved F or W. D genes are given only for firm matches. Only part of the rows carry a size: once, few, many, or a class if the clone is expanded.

CASRAGTGALSNQPQHF TGTGCCAGCAGGGCCGGGACAGGGGCCCTTAGCAATCAGCCCCAGCATTTT TRBJ1-5 once TRBD1 TRBV2
CASSLRTGGVYEQYF TGTGCCAGCAGTTTAAGGACAGGGGGCGTCTACGAGCAGTACTTC TRBJ2-7 NA TRBD1 TRBV28
CASSSGQIFTGELFF TGTGCCAGCAGTTCGGGACAGATATTCACCGGGGAGCTGTTTTTT TRBJ2-2 NA TRBD1 TRBV6-5
CASSTLNSGRAPYNEQFF TGCGCCAGCAGCACCCTGAATAGCGGGAGGGCCCCGTACAATGAGCAGTTCTTC TRBJ2-1 NA TRBD2 TRBV5-1
CASSLELAADTQYF TGTGCCAGCAGCTTGGAACTAGCGGCGGATACGCAGTATTTT TRBJ2-3 NA TRBD2 TRBV5-4
CASSQTGVGYTF TGTGCCAGCAGCCAGACAGGGGTTGGCTACACCTTC TRBJ1-2 NA TRBD1 TRBV3-1/TRBV3-2
CSVAVAGLGEQYF TGCAGCGTTGCGGTAGCGGGATTGGGCGAGCAGTACTTC TRBJ2-7 NA TRBD2 TRBV29-1
CAIGQGRQPQHF TGTGCCATCGGACAGGGTCGTCAGCCCCAGCATTTT TRBJ1-5 NA TRBD1 TRBV27
CASSEAGTGYEQYF TGTGCCAGCAGTGAAGCCGGGACAGGCTACGAGCAGTACTTC TRBJ2-7 NA TRBD1 TRBV2
CASSFGYQGAYQPQHF TGTGCCAGCAGTTTTGGGTATCAGGGGGCCTATCAGCCCCAGCATTTT TRBJ1-5 NA TRBD1 TRBV28
CATSDPFTGVEETQYF TGTGCCACCAGTGACCCGTTCACGGGAGTAGAAGAGACCCAGTACTTC TRBJ2-5 NA NA TRBV24-1
CASSTGSYYEQYF TGTGCCAGTAGTACCGGGTCCTACTACGAGCAGTACTTC TRBJ2-7 NA NA TRBV19
CASSVGLREEAFF TGTGCCAGCAGCGTAGGACTGAGAGAGGAAGCTTTCTTT TRBJ1-1 NA NA TRBV9
CASSLRGVSYEQYF TGTGCCAGCAGTTTACGTGGAGTTTCCTACGAGCAGTACTTC TRBJ2-7 NA NA TRBV6-5
CASSPARQGETQYF TGTGCCAGTAGTCCGGCCCGACAGGGGGAGACCCAGTACTTC TRBJ2-5 few TRBD1 TRBV19
CASTPFAGGPGELFF TGTGCCAGCACCCCGTTCGCAGGGGGCCCCGGGGAGCTGTTTTTT TRBJ2-2 NA TRBD1 TRBV5-5
CASSHQLAGFPRSTDTQYF TGTGCCAGCAGCCACCAACTAGCGGGATTCCCTAGGAGCACAGATACGCAGTATTTT TRBJ2-3 NA TRBD2 TRBV14
CASSVLGQSYNEQFF TGTGCCAGCAGCGTATTAGGACAGTCTTACAATGAGCAGTTCTTC TRBJ2-1 once NA TRBV9
CASSFTGPGELFF TGTGCCAGCAGCTTTACAGGGCCCGGGGAGCTGTTTTTT TRBJ2-2 NA NA TRBV7-9
CASSPNRQANYGYTF TGTGCCAGCAGCCCCAATAGACAGGCGAACTATGGCTACACCTTC TRBJ1-2 few NA TRBV7-8